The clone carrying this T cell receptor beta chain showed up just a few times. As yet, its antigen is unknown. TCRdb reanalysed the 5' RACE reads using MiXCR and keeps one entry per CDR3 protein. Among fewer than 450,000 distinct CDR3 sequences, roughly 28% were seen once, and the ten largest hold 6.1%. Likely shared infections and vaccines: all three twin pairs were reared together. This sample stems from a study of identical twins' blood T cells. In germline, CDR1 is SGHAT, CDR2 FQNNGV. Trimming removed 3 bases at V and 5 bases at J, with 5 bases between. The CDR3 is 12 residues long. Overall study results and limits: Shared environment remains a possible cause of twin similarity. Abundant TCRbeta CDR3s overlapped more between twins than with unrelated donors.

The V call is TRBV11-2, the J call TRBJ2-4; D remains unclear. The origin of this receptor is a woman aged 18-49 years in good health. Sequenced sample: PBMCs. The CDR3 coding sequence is TGTGCCAGCAGCTTGGACGAAAACATTCAGTACTTC. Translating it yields CASSLDENIQYF.